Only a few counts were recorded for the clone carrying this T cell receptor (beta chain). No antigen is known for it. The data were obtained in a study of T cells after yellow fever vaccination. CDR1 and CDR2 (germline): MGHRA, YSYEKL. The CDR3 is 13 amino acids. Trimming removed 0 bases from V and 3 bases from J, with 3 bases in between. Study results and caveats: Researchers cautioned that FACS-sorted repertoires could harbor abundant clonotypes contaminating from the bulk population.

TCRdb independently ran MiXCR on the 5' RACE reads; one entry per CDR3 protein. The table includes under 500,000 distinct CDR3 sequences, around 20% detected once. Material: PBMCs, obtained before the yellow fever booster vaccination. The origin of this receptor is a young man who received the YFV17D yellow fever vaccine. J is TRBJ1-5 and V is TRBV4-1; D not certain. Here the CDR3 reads CASSQEPNQPQHF. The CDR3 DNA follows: TGCGCCAGCAGCCAAGAACCCAATCAGCCCCAGCATTTT.